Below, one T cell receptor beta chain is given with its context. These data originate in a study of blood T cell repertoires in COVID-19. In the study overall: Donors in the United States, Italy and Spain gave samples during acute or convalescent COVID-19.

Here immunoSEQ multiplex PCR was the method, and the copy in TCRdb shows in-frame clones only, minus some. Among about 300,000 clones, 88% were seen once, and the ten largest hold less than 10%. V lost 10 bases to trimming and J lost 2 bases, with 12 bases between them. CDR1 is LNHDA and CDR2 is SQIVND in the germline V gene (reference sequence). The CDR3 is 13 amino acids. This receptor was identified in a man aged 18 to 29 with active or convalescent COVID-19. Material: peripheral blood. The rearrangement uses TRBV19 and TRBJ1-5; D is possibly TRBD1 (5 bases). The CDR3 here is CAIKQERNQPQHF. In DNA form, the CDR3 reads TGTGCCATCAAACAGGAACGCAATCAGCCCCAGCATTTT.